A selection of T cell receptor beta chains follows, all from one sample in a study of T cell clones after liver transplantation. TCRdb's table, derived via immunoSEQ multiplex PCR, lists solely in-frame clones and lacks some. The sample lists 50,000 to 70,000 clones; around 70% were seen once. This sample comprised CD4+ T cells from blood, obtained at the approximately 15-month timepoint. These receptors originate from a human patient who received a liver transplant. Part of the T cells may come from the graft donor. Each CDR3 is given with its conserved first and last residue. Each record gives: V gene, J gene, clone size, D gene, CDR3 DNA, CDR3 protein. The D gene is left open where the match is weak. Some rows have no size entry. The others give once, few or many, or a class for an expanded clone.

TRBV25-1	TRBJ1-1	.	TRBD1	TGTGCCAGCAGTGAGGGACAGCGTGAAGCTTTCTTT	CASSEGQREAFF
TRBV27	TRBJ1-1	.	.	TGTGCCAGCAGCCGCGTCGTCGCGGGGAACACTGAAGCTTTCTTT	CASSRVVAGNTEAFF
TRBV27	TRBJ2-6	.	TRBD1	TGTGCCAGCAGACTAGGACAGGGTGCCTCTGGGGCCAACGTCCTGACTTTC	CASRLGQGASGANVLTF
TRBV28	TRBJ1-2	.	.	TGTGCCAGCAGTGGGGGGGCAGCTTATGGCTACACCTTC	CASSGGAAYGYTF
TRBV28	TRBJ2-5	.	.	TGTGCCAGCAGTTCTCCTTCGGGGGTTGGACAAGAGACCCAGTACTTC	CASSSPSGVGQETQYF
TRBV2	TRBJ2-1	.	TRBD1	TGTGCCAGCCAGGACAGGGGGGATGAGCAGTTCTTC	CASQDRGDEQFF
TRBV4-2	TRBJ2-4	.	.	TGTGCCAGCAGCCAAGTGACGGGGGCAGGTTTTAACATTCAGTACTTC	CASSQVTGAGFNIQYF
TRBV11-2	TRBJ2-5	few	.	TGTGCCAGCAGCTTAGGATCGCGACCACAAGAGACCCAGTACTTC	CASSLGSRPQETQYF
TRBV10-3	TRBJ2-2	.	.	TGTGCCATCAGCCAGGGACTGGAAAACACCGGGGAGCTGTTTTTT	CAISQGLENTGELFF
TRBV6-1	TRBJ1-4	.	.	TGTGCCAGCAGTGATCTCCCCGGGTTGGAGTGGACTAATGAAAAACTGTTTTTT	CASSDLPGLEWTNEKLFF
TRBV7-2	TRBJ2-1	.	.	TGTGCCAGCAGCCCGGGCGGATACAATGAGCAGTTCTTC	CASSPGGYNEQFF
TRBV7-2	TRBJ2-1	.	TRBD2	TGTGCCAGCAGCTTAGAGCCAGCGGGAGATCGTGAGCAGTTCTTC	CASSLEPAGDREQFF
TRBV30	TRBJ1-1	few	.	TGTGCCTACAGGGCGAACACTGAAGCTTTCTTT	CAYRANTEAFF
TRBV7-6	TRBJ2-1	.	.	TGTGCCAGCAGCTTAGGGGGGCAAAATGAGCAGTTCTTC	CASSLGGQNEQFF
TRBV6-5	TRBJ1-1	once	.	TGTGCCAGCAGTTGGGGGGCTGAAGCTTTCTTT	CASSWGAEAFF
TRBV29-1	TRBJ2-1	.	TRBD2	TGCAGCGCCAGGGGACTAGCGGGGCCCAATGAGCAGTTCTTC	CSARGLAGPNEQFF
TRBV18	TRBJ2-2	few	.	TGTGCCAGCTCACCCCTCGCCACCGGGGAGCTGTTTTTT	CASSPLATGELFF
TRBV7-2	TRBJ1-3	.	.	TGTGCCAGCAGCTCCCGCGGAGGAAGCTCCTCTGGAAACACCATATATTTT	CASSSRGGSSSGNTIYF
TRBV5-1	TRBJ2-7	.	.	TGCGCCAGCAGCCCGGACGGACGTACCTACGAGCAGTACTTC	CASSPDGRTYEQYF
TRBV6-6	TRBJ2-7	once	.	TGTGCCAGCAGTTACTCGGAGCGGTACGAGCAGTACTTC	CASSYSERYEQYF
TRBV10-3	TRBJ1-2	.	TRBD1	TGTGCCAGCACAGGGGGCTTTGGCTACACCTTC	CASTGGFGYTF
TRBV6-1	TRBJ1-2	.	TRBD1	TGTGCCAGCAGTGACCTCCGGGACAGGATAAATGGCTACACCTTC	CASSDLRDRINGYTF
TRBV14	TRBJ1-4	.	.	TGTGCCAGCAGCCCGAGTTCTAGCGAAAAACTGTTTTTT	CASSPSSSEKLFF
TRBV27	TRBJ2-1	.	.	TGTGCCAGCATTGGGGCAGTGGGGGGCAACAATGAGCAGTTCTTC	CASIGAVGGNNEQFF
TRBV7-9	TRBJ2-3	.	.	TGTGCCAGCAGCTTAGAAGGTTTTTCTGGCACAGATACGCAGTATTTT	CASSLEGFSGTDTQYF
TRBV5-1	TRBJ2-3	.	TRBD2	TGCGCCAGCAGCTCAGTGGGACTAGCGGGGGGTACAGATACGCAGTATTTT	CASSSVGLAGGTDTQYF
TRBV29-1	TRBJ2-6	few	.	TGCAGCGTTGTTGTCAGCCTCTCTGGGGCCAACGTCCTGACTTTC	CSVVVSLSGANVLTF
TRBV6-1	TRBJ1-2	.	TRBD1	TGTGCCAGCAGTGGGGAGACAGGGGGCAATGGCTACACCTTC	CASSGETGGNGYTF
TRBV29-1	TRBJ1-6	.	TRBD1	TGCAGCGTTAAGGACAGGACTAATTCACCCCTCCACTTT	CSVKDRTNSPLHF
TRBV7-2	TRBJ2-7	.	TRBD1	TGTGCCAGCAGCTTAGGAGTGGGGACAGGCTACGAGCAGTACTTC	CASSLGVGTGYEQYF
TRBV5-1	TRBJ2-7	.	.	TGCGCCAGCAGCCCGCTGGGGGCCCAAGGGGAGCAGTACTTC	CASSPLGAQGEQYF
TRBV13	TRBJ2-3	.	.	TGTGCCAGCAGCCAATACGGGACGGAGAGCACAGATACGCAGTATTTT	CASSQYGTESTDTQYF
TRBV7-2	TRBJ1-2	.	.	TGTGCCAGCAGCTTCCTCTTCGAGGGCTATGGCTACACCTTC	CASSFLFEGYGYTF
TRBV6-1	TRBJ2-1	few	.	TGTGCCACCACCCCTAACATCTACAATGAGCAGTTCTTC	CATTPNIYNEQFF
TRBV11-3	TRBJ2-5	.	.	TGTGCCAGCAGCTCCGCCAGGGGGGGTGAGACCCAGTACTTC	CASSSARGGETQYF
TRBV29-1	TRBJ2-2	.	TRBD1	TGCAGCGTTGAGAGACAGGGAGACGGGGAGCTGTTTTTT	CSVERQGDGELFF
TRBV18	TRBJ1-3	.	.	TGTGCCAGCTCACCCCGCTTCCAACAAGGGGGGCTTTCTGGAAACACCATATATTTT	CASSPRFQQGGLSGNTIYF
TRBV29-1	TRBJ1-1	.	.	TGCAGCGTTGAAGAAGCCGGGACTTTGAACACTGAAGCTTTCTTT	CSVEEAGTLNTEAFF
TRBV5-8	TRBJ2-7	.	.	TGTGCCAGCAGCTCCGGGTTCTACGAGCAGTACTTC	CASSSGFYEQYF
TRBV18	TRBJ2-5	.	.	TGTGCCAGCTCACCGTGGCCCCAAGAGACCCAGTACTTC	CASSPWPQETQYF
TRBV5-1	TRBJ1-4	few	.	TGCGCCAGCAGCTCTAATCCAGGGACTGGTGAAAAACTGTTTTTT	CASSSNPGTGEKLFF
TRBV28	TRBJ1-4	.	.	TGTGCCACACCAATAGGGGCCCGGGGCACTAATGAAAAACTGTTTTTT	CATPIGARGTNEKLFF
TRBV2	TRBJ2-5	.	.	TGTGCCAGCAGTGAAGCATGGGCGGGGGAGACCCAGTACTTC	CASSEAWAGETQYF
TRBV5-8	TRBJ2-7	.	TRBD2	TGTGCCAGCAGCCCCGGGACTAGCGGGAGGGAGGACCCGTACTTC	CASSPGTSGREDPYF
TRBV6-6	TRBJ2-1	.	.	TGTGCCTCCAAATCCTACGAGGGAAATGAGCAGTTCTTC	CASKSYEGNEQFF
TRBV7-7	TRBJ2-3	few	TRBD2	TGTGCTAGCAGCCAGGGGCGGGAGGGCACAGATACGCAGTATTTT	CASSQGREGTDTQYF